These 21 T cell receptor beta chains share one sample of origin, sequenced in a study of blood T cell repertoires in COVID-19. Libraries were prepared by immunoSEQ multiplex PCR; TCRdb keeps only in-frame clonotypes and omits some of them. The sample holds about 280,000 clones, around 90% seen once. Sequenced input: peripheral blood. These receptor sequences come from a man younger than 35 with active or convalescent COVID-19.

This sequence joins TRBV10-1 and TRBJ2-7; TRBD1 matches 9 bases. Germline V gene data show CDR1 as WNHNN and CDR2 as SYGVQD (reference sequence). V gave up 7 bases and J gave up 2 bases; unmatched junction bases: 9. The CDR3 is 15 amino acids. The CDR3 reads CASNRDRDYPYEQYF. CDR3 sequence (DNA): TGCGCCAGCAATAGGGACAGGGACTATCCCTACGAGCAGTACTTC.

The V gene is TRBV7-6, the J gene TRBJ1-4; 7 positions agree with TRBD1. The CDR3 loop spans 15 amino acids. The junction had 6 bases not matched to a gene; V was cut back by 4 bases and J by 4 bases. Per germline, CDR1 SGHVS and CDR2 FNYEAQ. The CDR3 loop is CASSSYRGRNEKLFF. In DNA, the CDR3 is TGTGCCAGCAGCTCCTACAGGGGTCGTAATGAAAAACTGTTTTTT.

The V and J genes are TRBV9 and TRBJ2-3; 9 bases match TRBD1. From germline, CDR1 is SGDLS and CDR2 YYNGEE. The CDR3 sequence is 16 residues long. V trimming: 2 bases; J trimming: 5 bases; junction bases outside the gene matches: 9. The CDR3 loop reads CASSVTTGGIGDTQYF. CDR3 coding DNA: TGTGCCAGCAGCGTTACGACAGGGGGGATTGGAGATACGCAGTATTTT.

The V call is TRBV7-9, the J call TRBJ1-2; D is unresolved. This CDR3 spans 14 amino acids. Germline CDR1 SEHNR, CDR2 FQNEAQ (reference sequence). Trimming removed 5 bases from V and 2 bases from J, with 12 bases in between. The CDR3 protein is CASSQTGINYGYTF. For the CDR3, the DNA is TGTGCCAGCAGCCAAACCGGGATCAACTATGGCTACACCTTC.

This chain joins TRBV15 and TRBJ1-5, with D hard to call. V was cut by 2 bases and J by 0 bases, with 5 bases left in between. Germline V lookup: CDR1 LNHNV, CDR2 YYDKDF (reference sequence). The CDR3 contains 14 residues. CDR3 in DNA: TGTGCCACCAGCAGACCTATTAGCAATCAGCCCCAGCATTTT. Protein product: CATSRPISNQPQHF.

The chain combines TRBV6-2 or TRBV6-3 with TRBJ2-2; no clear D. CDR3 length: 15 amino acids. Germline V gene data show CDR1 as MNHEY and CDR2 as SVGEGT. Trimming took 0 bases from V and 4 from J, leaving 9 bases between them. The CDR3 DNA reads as TGTGCCAGCAGTTACTCGTACCAAGCCACCGGGGAGCTGTTTTTT. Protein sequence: CASSYSYQATGELFF.

The CDR3 reads CASSLVVGRVFGGYTF. The DNA of the CDR3 is TGTGCCAGCAGCTTAGTTGTAGGCAGGGTCTTTGGTGGCTACACCTTC. This chain uses TRBV7-2 with TRBJ1-2, with D perhaps matching TRBD1 (5 bases). The CDR3 covers 16 residues. The germline V and J ends were trimmed by 1 base and 7 bases, with 19 bases remaining between them. CDR1 SGHTA and CDR2 FQGNSA come from the germline V gene.

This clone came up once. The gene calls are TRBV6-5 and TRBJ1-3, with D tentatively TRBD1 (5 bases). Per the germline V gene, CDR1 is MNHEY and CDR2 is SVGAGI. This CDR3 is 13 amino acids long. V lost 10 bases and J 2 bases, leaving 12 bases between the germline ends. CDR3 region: CATGVETGNTIYF. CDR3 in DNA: TGTGCCACGGGGGTTGAAACTGGAAACACCATATATTTT.

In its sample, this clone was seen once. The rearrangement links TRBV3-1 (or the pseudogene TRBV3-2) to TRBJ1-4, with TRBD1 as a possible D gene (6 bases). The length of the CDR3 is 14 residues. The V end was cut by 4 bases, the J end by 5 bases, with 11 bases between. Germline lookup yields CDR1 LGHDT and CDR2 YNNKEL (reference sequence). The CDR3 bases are TGTGCCAGCAGCCTGGGGGGGCGGAATGAAAAACTGTTTTTT. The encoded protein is CASSLGGRNEKLFF.

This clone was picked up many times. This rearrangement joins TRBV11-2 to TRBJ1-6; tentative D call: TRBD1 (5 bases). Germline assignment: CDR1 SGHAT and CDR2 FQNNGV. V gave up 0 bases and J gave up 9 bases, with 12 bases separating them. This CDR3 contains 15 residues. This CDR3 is CASSLEGQGFSPLHF. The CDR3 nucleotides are TGTGCCAGCAGCTTAGAAGGACAAGGGTTTTCACCCCTCCACTTT.

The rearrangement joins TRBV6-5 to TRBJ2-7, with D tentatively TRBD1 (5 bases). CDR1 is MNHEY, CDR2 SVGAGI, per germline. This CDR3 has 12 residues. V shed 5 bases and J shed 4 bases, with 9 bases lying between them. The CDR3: CASSPTGYEQYF. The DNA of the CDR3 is TGTGCCAGCAGTCCTACAGGTTACGAGCAGTACTTC.

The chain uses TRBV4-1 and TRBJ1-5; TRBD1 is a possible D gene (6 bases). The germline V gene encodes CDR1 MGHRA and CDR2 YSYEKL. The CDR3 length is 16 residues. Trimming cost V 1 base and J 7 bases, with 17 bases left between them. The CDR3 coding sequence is TGCGCCAGCAGCCAAGGGGGACACCCATTGGGGCAGCCCCAGCATTTT. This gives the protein CASSQGGHPLGQPQHF.

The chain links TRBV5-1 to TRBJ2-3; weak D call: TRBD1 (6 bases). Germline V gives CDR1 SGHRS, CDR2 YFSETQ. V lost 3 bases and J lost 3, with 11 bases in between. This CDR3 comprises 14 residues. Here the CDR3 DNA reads TGCGCCAGCAGCTCCGACAGGCGGACAGATACGCAGTATTTT. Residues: CASSSDRRTDTQYF.

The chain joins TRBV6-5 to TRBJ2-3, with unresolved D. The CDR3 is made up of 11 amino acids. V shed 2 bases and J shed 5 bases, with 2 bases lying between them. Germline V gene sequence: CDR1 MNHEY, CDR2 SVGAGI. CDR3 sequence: CASSYQDTQYF. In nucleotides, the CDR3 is TGTGCCAGCAGTTACCAAGATACGCAGTATTTT.

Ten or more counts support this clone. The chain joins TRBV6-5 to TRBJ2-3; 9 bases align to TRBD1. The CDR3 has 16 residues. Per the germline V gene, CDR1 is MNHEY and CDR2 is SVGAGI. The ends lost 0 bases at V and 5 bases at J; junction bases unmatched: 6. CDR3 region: CASSYSGTGIGDTQYF. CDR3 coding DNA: TGTGCCAGCAGTTACTCTGGGACAGGGATAGGAGATACGCAGTATTTT.

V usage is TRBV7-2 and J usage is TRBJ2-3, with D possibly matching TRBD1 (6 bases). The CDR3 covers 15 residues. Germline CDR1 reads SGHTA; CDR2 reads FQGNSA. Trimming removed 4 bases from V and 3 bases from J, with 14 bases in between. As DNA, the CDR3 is TGTGCCAGCAGCTCGCCCACAGGGAGAACAGATACGCAGTATTTT. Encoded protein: CASSSPTGRTDTQYF.

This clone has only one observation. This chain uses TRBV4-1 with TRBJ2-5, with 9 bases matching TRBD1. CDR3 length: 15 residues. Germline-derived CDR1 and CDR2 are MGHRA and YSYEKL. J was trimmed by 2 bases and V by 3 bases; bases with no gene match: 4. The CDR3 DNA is TGCGCCAGCAGCCACCCCGGGACAGGGCAAGAGACCCAGTACTTC. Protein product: CASSHPGTGQETQYF.

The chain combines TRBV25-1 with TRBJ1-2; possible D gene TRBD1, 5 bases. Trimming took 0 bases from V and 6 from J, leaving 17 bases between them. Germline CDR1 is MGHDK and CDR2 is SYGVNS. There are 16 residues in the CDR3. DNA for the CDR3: TGTGCCAGCAGTGAATATCTAGGAGGGGCCGAGGATGGCTACACCTTC. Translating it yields CASSEYLGGAEDGYTF.

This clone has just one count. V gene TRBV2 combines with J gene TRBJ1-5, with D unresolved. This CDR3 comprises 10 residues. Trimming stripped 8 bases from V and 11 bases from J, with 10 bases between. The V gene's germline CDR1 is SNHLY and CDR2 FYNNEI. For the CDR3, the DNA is TGTGCCAGCGGAGGACTGGCCCAGCATTTT. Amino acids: CASGGLAQHF.

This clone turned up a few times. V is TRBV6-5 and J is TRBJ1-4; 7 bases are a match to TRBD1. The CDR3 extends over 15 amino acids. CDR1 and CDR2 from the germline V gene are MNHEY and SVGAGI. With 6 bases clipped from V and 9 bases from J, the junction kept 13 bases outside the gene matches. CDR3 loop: CASSPEQGHVQKLFF. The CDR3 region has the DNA TGTGCCAGCAGCCCGGAACAGGGGCATGTACAAAAACTGTTTTTT.

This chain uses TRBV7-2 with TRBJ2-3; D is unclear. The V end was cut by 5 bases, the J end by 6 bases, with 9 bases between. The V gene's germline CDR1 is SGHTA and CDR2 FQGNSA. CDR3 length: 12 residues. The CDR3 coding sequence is TGTGCCAGCAGCCAGATGTGGGATACGCAGTATTTT. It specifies CASSQMWDTQYF. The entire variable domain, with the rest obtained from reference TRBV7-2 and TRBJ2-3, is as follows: GAGVSQSPSNKVTEKGKDVELRCDPISGHTALYWYRQSLGQGLEFLIYFQGNSAPDKSGLPSDRFSAERTGGSVSTLTIQRTQQEDSAVYLCASSQMWDTQYFGPGTRLTVL.